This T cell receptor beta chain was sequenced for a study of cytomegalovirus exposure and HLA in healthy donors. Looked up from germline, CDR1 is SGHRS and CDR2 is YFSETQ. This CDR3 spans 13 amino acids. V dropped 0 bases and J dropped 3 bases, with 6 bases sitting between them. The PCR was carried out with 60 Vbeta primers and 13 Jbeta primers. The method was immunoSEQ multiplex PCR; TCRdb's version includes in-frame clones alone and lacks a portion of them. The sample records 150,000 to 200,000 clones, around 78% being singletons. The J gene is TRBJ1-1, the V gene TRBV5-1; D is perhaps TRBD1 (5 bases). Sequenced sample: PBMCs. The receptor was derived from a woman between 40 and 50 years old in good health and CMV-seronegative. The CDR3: CASSLGQYTEAFF. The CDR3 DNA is TGCGCCAGCAGCTTGGGACAGTACACTGAAGCTTTCTTT.